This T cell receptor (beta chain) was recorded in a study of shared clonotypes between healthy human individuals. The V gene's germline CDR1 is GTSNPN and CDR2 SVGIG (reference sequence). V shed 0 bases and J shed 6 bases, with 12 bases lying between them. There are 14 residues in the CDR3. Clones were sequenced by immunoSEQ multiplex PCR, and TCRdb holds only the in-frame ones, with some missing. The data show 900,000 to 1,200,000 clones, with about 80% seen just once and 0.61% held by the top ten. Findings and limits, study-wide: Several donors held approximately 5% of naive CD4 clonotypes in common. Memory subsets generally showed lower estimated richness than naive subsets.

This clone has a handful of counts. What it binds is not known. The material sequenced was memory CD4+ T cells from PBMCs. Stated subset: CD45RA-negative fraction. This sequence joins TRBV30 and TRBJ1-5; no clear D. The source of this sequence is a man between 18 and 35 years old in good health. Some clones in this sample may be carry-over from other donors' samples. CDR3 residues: CAWSVKTRGQPQHF. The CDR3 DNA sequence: TGTGCCTGGAGTGTAAAGACACGCGGTCAGCCCCAGCATTTT.